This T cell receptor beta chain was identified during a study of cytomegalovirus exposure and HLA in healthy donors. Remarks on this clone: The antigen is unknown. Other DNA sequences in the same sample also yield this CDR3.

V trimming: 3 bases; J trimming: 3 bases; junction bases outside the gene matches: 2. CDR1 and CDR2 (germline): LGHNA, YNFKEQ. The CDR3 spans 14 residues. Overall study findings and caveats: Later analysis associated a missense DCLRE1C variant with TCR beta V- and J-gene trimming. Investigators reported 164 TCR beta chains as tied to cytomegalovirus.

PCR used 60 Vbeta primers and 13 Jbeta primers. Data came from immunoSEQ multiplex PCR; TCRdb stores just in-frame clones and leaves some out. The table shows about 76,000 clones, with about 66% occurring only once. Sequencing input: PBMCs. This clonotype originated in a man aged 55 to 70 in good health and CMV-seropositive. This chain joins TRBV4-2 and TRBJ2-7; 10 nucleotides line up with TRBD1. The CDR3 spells CASSQGTGDYEQYF. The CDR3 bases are TGTGCCAGCAGCCAGGGGACAGGGGACTACGAGCAGTACTTC.